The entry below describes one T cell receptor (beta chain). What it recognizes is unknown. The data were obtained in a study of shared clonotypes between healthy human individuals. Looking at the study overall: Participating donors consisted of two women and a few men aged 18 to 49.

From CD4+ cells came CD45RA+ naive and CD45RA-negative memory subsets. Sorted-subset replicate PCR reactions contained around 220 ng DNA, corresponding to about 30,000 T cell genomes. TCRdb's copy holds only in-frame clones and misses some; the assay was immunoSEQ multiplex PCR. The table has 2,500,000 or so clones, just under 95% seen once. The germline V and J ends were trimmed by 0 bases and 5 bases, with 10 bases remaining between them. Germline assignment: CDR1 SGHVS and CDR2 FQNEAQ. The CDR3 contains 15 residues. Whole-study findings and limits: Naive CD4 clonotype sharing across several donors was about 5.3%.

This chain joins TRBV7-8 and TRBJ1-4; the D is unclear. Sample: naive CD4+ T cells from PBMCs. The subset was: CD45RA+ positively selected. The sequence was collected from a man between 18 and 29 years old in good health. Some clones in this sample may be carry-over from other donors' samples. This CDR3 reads CASSLASRRNEKLFF. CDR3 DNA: TGTGCCAGCAGCTTAGCGTCCAGGAGAAATGAAAAACTGTTTTTT.